The T cell receptor beta chain under discussion was sequenced for a study of human T cells and chemical hapten exposure. Study at large: Enrolled patients were predominantly female and had alopecia areata, totalis or universalis.

This CDR3 spans 18 amino acids. V was clipped by 2 bases and J by 4 bases; unmatched bases: 10. Per the germline V gene, CDR1 is MNHNY and CDR2 is SVGAGI (reference sequence). This clonotype showed up many times. Its antigen remains unidentified. As to time point: patch test 1, 2 weeks after DPC sensitization. Treatment specified: therapeutic diphenylcyclopropenone sensitization with weekly scalp DPC. RNA extraction used unfractionated whole blood as the source of total RNA. General study results and limits: Healthy individuals' immune responses may differ from those of donors, who had alopecia.

Attachment of unique molecular identifiers to individual cDNA molecules was performed in the library. From the RACE reads, TCRdb called clonotypes with MiXCR, one entry per CDR3 protein. The sample lists some 52,000 distinct CDR3 sequences; 8% to 13% were seen once. This sequence joins TRBV6-6 and TRBJ1-5, with 11 bases that match TRBD1. This sequence was found in a woman between 40 and 55 years old with alopecia areata. Some clones in this sample may be carry-over from other donors' samples. Sample: whole blood, taken in connection with sensitization to the hapten diphenylcyclopropenone (DPC). This chain's CDR3 is CASSYPNFGQGANQPQHF. CDR3 bases: TGTGCCAGCAGTTACCCCAATTTCGGACAGGGGGCTAATCAGCCCCAGCATTTT.